The rows below give T cell receptor beta chains drawn from one sample of a study of blood T cell repertoires in COVID-19. Profiled with immunoSEQ multiplex PCR; TCRdb holds only in-frame clones, not every one. In the table there are about 210,000 clones, around nine tenths of which are singletons. Sequencing was carried out using peripheral blood. The receptors here all came from a man aged 18 to 29 with active or convalescent COVID-19. CDR3s include the opening cysteine and the closing phenylalanine or tryptophan. The D gene is left open where the match is weak. Size values are once, few and many counts, or a class for expanded clones, and some rows have none.

V gene	clone size	CDR3 length	J gene	D gene	CDR3 protein	CDR3 DNA
TRBV6-2/TRBV6-3	NA	15	TRBJ2-7	TRBD1	CASSQTGTVLLEQYF	TGTGCCAGCAGTCAGACCGGGACAGTCCTGCTCGAGCAGTACTTC
TRBV2	NA	15	TRBJ1-4	NA	CASSARSATNEKLFF	TGTGCCAGCAGTGCTCGCAGTGCAACTAATGAAAAACTGTTTTTT
TRBV5-1	few	15	TRBJ1-2	TRBD1	CASSQPGGSGYGYTF	TGCGCCAGCAGCCAACCAGGGGGGTCTGGCTATGGCTACACCTTC
TRBV6-5	NA	14	TRBJ2-4	TRBD1	CATRTGGTKNIQYF	TGTGCCACCCGAACAGGGGGAACTAAAAACATTCAGTACTTC
TRBV5-1	once	13	TRBJ1-1	NA	CASTTDWNTEAFF	TGCGCCAGCACGACGGACTGGAACACTGAAGCTTTCTTT
TRBV5-6	NA	15	TRBJ2-5	TRBD2	CASSTGGSGRETQYF	TGTGCCAGCAGCACCGGGGGTAGCGGGAGAGAGACCCAGTACTTC
TRBV2	NA	16	TRBJ2-2	TRBD1	CASSDPRQGGTGELFF	TGTGCCAGCAGTGACCCCCGACAGGGTGGAACCGGGGAGCTGTTTTTT
TRBV5-6	NA	14	TRBJ2-1	NA	CASSLRSGLREQFF	TGTGCCAGCAGCTTAAGGTCAGGTTTACGTGAGCAGTTCTTC
TRBV5-8	NA	17	TRBJ2-5	TRBD2	CASSLVLAGGSQETQYF	TGTGCCAGCAGCTTGGTGCTAGCGGGAGGATCACAAGAGACCCAGTACTTC
TRBV18	NA	17	TRBJ2-7	NA	CASSPLTGSKDPYEQYF	TGTGCCAGCTCACCGCTGACAGGATCAAAAGACCCTTACGAGCAGTACTTC
TRBV15	NA	20	TRBJ2-7	TRBD1	CATSRDQVRWGQGASYEQYF	TGTGCCACCAGCAGAGATCAGGTTAGGTGGGGACAGGGGGCTTCCTACGAGCAGTACTTC
TRBV6-1	NA	13	TRBJ1-1	NA	CASSEVGGNEAFF	TGTGCCAGCAGTGAAGTTGGAGGGAATGAAGCTTTCTTT
TRBV6-6	NA	13	TRBJ1-1	NA	CASSYNMNTEAFF	TGTGCCAGCAGTTACAACATGAACACTGAAGCTTTCTTT
TRBV15	NA	15	TRBJ2-2	TRBD2	CATSKSSGMSGELFF	TGTGCCACCAGCAAATCAAGCGGGATGAGCGGGGAGCTGTTTTTT
TRBV28	once	15	TRBJ2-3	NA	CASYLQGSGYDTQYF	TGTGCCAGCTACCTCCAGGGTTCCGGGTACGATACGCAGTATTTT
TRBV6-4	NA	14	TRBJ1-5	NA	CASRVTGVNQPQHF	TGTGCCAGCAGGGTCACGGGTGTTAATCAGCCCCAGCATTTT
TRBV19	NA	18	TRBJ2-1	NA	CASSPKSGLSSSYNEQFF	TGTGCCAGTTCACCCAAATCGGGACTCTCTAGCTCCTACAATGAGCAGTTCTTC
TRBV6-6	NA	18	TRBJ2-2	TRBD2	CASSPEGSGTRVGGELFF	TGTGCCAGCAGTCCCGAGGGTAGCGGGACCAGGGTTGGCGGGGAGCTGTTTTTT
TRBV19	NA	15	TRBJ1-5	TRBD1	CATSNRGLRNQPQHF	TGTGCCACCTCAAACAGGGGGCTTCGCAATCAGCCCCAGCATTTT
TRBV6-4	many	14	TRBJ2-1	TRBD2	CASSGSGSINEQFF	TGTGCCAGCAGTGGAAGCGGGAGTATCAATGAGCAGTTCTTC
TRBV7-2	NA	18	TRBJ1-3	TRBD1	CASSGRDRGIHLGNTIYF	TGTGCCAGCAGCGGGCGGGACAGGGGCATCCATCTTGGAAACACCATATATTTT
TRBV5-4	NA	14	TRBJ1-2	NA	CASSFQGSNYGYTF	TGTGCCAGCAGCTTCCAGGGTAGCAACTATGGCTACACCTTC
TRBV18	NA	15	TRBJ1-4	TRBD1	CASSPAGTGTRKLFF	TGTGCCAGCTCACCGGCCGGGACAGGGACTAGGAAACTGTTTTTT
TRBV10-3	NA	13	TRBJ1-2	NA	CAISEFRTDGYTF	TGTGCCATCAGTGAGTTTAGGACAGACGGCTACACCTTC
TRBV28	NA	15	TRBJ1-3	TRBD1	CASSPPRQGENTIYF	TGTGCCAGCAGTCCGCCCAGACAGGGAGAAAACACCATATATTTT
TRBV9	NA	18	TRBJ2-6	NA	CASSFAGTPASGANVLTF	TGTGCCAGCAGCTTCGCCGGGACTCCTGCCTCTGGGGCCAACGTCCTGACTTTC
TRBV19	NA	15	TRBJ2-3	TRBD2	CASSPRLAASDTQYF	TGTGCCAGTAGTCCCCGACTAGCGGCTTCGGATACGCAGTATTTT
TRBV18	once	15	TRBJ1-3	TRBD1	CASSPTGGTGNTIYF	TGTGCCAGCTCCCCGACAGGGGGCACTGGAAACACCATATATTTT
TRBV4-1	NA	17	TRBJ2-4	NA	CASSQRPIIPAKNIQYF	TGCGCCAGCAGCCAGAGGCCAATAATTCCAGCCAAAAACATTCAGTACTTC
TRBV19	once	15	TRBJ1-3	TRBD1	CASSNRDSSGNTIYF	TGTGCCAGTAGTAACCGGGACAGCTCTGGAAACACCATATATTTT
TRBV2	NA	12	TRBJ2-7	TRBD2	CASTQRGGEQYF	TGTGCCAGCACCCAGCGGGGCGGCGAGCAGTACTTC
TRBV10-2	NA	13	TRBJ2-3	NA	CASRASSPDTQYF	TGCGCCAGCAGGGCCTCCTCCCCAGATACGCAGTATTTT
TRBV19	few	12	TRBJ1-1	NA	CASSLLNTEAFF	TGTGCCAGTAGTTTATTGAACACTGAAGCTTTCTTT
TRBV11-3	NA	18	TRBJ2-1	TRBD1	CASSLRGAGDSSYNEQFF	TGTGCCAGCAGCTTACGAGGCGCTGGGGACAGTTCATACAATGAGCAGTTCTTC
TRBV27	few	16	TRBJ2-7	TRBD2	CASSSSSGVSSYEQYF	TGTGCCAGCAGTTCCTCTAGCGGGGTGAGCTCCTACGAGCAGTACTTC
TRBV4-2	NA	15	TRBJ2-1	NA	CASSQDPDMANEQFF	TGTGCCAGCAGCCAAGACCCCGATATGGCTAATGAGCAGTTCTTC
TRBV19	few	13	TRBJ1-2	NA	CASRFGLNYGYTF	TGTGCCAGTAGGTTCGGGTTAAACTATGGCTACACCTTC
TRBV3-1/TRBV3-2	few	14	TRBJ2-7	NA	CASNPGVGSYEQYF	TGTGCCAGCAACCCGGGAGTTGGGTCCTACGAGCAGTACTTC
TRBV25-1	NA	16	TRBJ2-7	TRBD2	CASSLGTSVPLYEQYF	TGTGCCAGCAGTCTAGGGACTAGCGTCCCCCTCTACGAGCAGTACTTC
TRBV5-1	NA	17	TRBJ1-3	NA	CASSLEGTRLSGNTIYF	TGCGCCAGCAGCTTGGAAGGGACAAGACTCTCTGGAAACACCATATATTTT
TRBV5-4	NA	11	TRBJ2-1	NA	CASSVQGEQFF	TGTGCCAGCAGCGTCCAGGGTGAGCAGTTCTTC
TRBV6-5	once	14	TRBJ1-3	NA	CASSTGDSGNTIYF	TGTGCCAGCAGTACAGGCGACTCTGGAAACACCATATATTTT
TRBV7-2	NA	14	TRBJ2-5	NA	CASSLGGSQETQYF	TGTGCCAGCAGCTTAGGTGGCAGCCAAGAGACCCAGTACTTC
TRBV4-2	NA	17	TRBJ2-1	TRBD1	CASSQDWRTGGPNEQFF	TGTGCCAGCAGCCAAGATTGGCGGACAGGGGGCCCCAATGAGCAGTTCTTC
TRBV28	NA	17	TRBJ1-5	NA	CASSLEGPVIVGQPQHF	TGTGCCAGCAGTTTGGAGGGGCCGGTAATTGTAGGTCAGCCCCAGCATTTT
TRBV27	NA	14	TRBJ1-1	NA	CASSLMARKAEAFF	TGTGCCAGCAGTTTAATGGCGCGGAAGGCTGAAGCTTTCTTT
TRBV28	few	12	TRBJ2-5	TRBD1	CASSRTGRTQYF	TGTGCCAGCAGTCGGACAGGGCGGACCCAGTACTTC
TRBV18	NA	12	TRBJ1-6	NA	CASSRANSPLHF	TGTGCCAGCTCACGCGCTAATTCACCCCTCCACTTT
TRBV19	NA	15	TRBJ1-2	TRBD1	CASRRQGARVYGYTF	TGTGCCAGTAGACGACAGGGGGCTCGGGTCTATGGCTACACCTTC
TRBV9	NA	12	TRBJ2-5	NA	CASSNPPGTQYF	TGTGCCAGCAGCAACCCTCCGGGGACCCAGTACTTC
TRBV4-2	NA	15	TRBJ1-4	NA	CASSQDQGSNEKLFF	TGTGCCAGCAGCCAAGACCAGGGCTCTAATGAAAAACTGTTTTTT